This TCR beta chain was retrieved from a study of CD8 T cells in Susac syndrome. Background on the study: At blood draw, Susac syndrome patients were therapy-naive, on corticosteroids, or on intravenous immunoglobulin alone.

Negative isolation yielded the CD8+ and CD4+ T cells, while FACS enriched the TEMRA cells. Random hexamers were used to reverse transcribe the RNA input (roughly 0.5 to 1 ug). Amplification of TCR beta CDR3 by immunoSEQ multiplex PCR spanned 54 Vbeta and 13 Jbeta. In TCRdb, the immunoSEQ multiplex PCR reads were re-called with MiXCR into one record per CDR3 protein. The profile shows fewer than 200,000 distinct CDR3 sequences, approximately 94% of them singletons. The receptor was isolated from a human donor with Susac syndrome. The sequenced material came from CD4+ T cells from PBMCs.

The CDR3 DNA sequence: TGCGCCAGCAGCCTACAGGGTCCCGAGGCCCAGTACTTC. Residues: CASSLQGPEAQYF. The chain combines TRBV4-1 with TRBJ2-5; D perhaps matches TRBD1 (6 bases). CDR1 and CDR2 from the germline V gene are MGHRA and YSYEKL. The CDR3 length is 13 residues. Trimming took off 4 bases at V and 9 bases at J, with 15 bases between the two ends.